This T cell receptor (beta chain) was captured in a study of cytomegalovirus exposure and HLA in healthy donors. Clones were read by immunoSEQ multiplex PCR, and TCRdb kept only the in-frame ones, dropping some. Of 150,000 or so clones detected, approximately 86% appear once; the ten largest clones hold around 2.4%. The specimen was PBMCs. The source of this sequence is a young man in good health and CMV-seropositive.

CDR3 DNA sequence: TGTGCCAGCTCACCAGGGGAGAATCAGCCCCAGCATTTT. This gives the protein CASSPGENQPQHF. The chain employs TRBV18 and TRBJ1-5; D is undetermined. Trimming left V 2 bases short and J 4 bases short, with 6 bases between. Germline V CDR1 and CDR2: KGHSH, LQKENI. The CDR3 sequence is 13 residues long. Looking up the rest from reference TRBV18 and TRBJ1-5 gives the full variable domain: NAGVMQNPRHLVRRRGQEARLRCSPMKGHSHVYWYRQLPEEGLKFMVYLQKENIIDESGMPKERFSAEFPKEGPSILRIQQVVRGDSAAYFCASSPGENQPQHFGDGTRLSIL.